This T cell receptor (beta chain) was retrieved from a study of monozygotic twins with inflammatory bowel disease. Germline values: CDR1 SEHNR, CDR2 FQNEAQ (reference sequence). This CDR3 is built from 16 residues. TCRdb reworked the 5' RACE reads into one entry per CDR3 protein, no DNA. This repertoire comprises over 100,000 distinct CDR3 sequences; its ten largest clones make up around 12%. This chain joins TRBV7-9 and TRBJ2-1; the D call from TCRdb, TRBD1, cannot be confirmed without DNA. The specimen sequenced was blood. The TCR comes from a human donor with ulcerative colitis or Crohn's disease, or a healthy co-twin of an affected twin (not recorded which). The CDR3 loop reads CASSLYGTYLSDEQFF. Supplemented by reference TRBV7-9 and TRBJ2-1, the full variable domain reads DTGVSQNPRHKITKRGQNVTFRCDPISEHNRLYWYRQTLGQGPEFLTYFQNEAQLEKSRLLSDRFSAERPKGSFSTLEIQRTEQGDSAMYLCASSLYGTYLSDEQFFGPGTRLTVL.